This is a list of T cell receptor beta chains from one sample in a study of technical replicates of blood from several donors. TCRdb's copy holds only in-frame clones and misses some; the assay was immunoSEQ multiplex PCR. The table shows tens of thousands of clones, with approximately 94% occurring only once. The sequenced material came from T cells isolated from PBMCs. These receptors were obtained from a human donor in good health. Each CDR3 is given with its conserved first and last residue. D genes are given only for firm matches. Clone sizes are given selectively: once, few, many, or a class where the clone is expanded.

V gene,J gene,D gene,CDR3 length,clone size,CDR3 DNA,CDR3 protein
TRBV13,TRBJ2-7,TRBD1,13,.,TGTGCCAGCAGCACACAGGGGCCCTACGAGCAGTACTTC,CASSTQGPYEQYF
TRBV14,TRBJ2-2,TRBD1,15,.,TGTGCCAGCAGCCAAAACAGGGGACGAACCGGGGAGCTGTTTTTT,CASSQNRGRTGELFF
TRBV28,TRBJ1-1,.,16,.,TGTGCCAGCAGTCTCCCGAAGGGGCTGATGAACACTGAAGCTTTCTTT,CASSLPKGLMNTEAFF
TRBV28,TRBJ2-7,.,16,.,TGTGCCAGCAGTCCACCTCCCAGGGGCCCCCACTACGAGCAGTACTTC,CASSPPPRGPHYEQYF
TRBV19,TRBJ2-1,TRBD2,20,.,TGTGCCAGTAGTACCCGGACTAGCGGGGGGTCCAAGAAGTCCTACAATGAGCAGTTCTTC,CASSTRTSGGSKKSYNEQFF
TRBV7-9,TRBJ2-5,.,17,.,TGTGCCAGCAGCCCGAGGGGCGGGGAGACGGCCGAAGAGACCCAGTACTTC,CASSPRGGETAEETQYF
TRBV9,TRBJ1-2,.,12,.,TGTGCCAGCAGCCGGGGTTTGGATGGCTACACCTTC,CASSRGLDGYTF
TRBV9,TRBJ2-2,TRBD2,16,once,TGTGCCAGCAGCGTCAGCGGGGGACGGTACACCGGGGAGCTGTTTTTT,CASSVSGGRYTGELFF
TRBV11-2,TRBJ1-2,TRBD1,15,.,TGTGCCAGCAGCTTGGGACAGGGGGCTAACTATGGCTACACCTTC,CASSLGQGANYGYTF
TRBV27,TRBJ1-4,.,14,.,TGTGCCAGCAGTTTATTAGGGAGGAATGAAAAACTGTTTTTT,CASSLLGRNEKLFF
TRBV7-3,TRBJ2-5,.,14,.,TGTGCCAGCAGCGCCCAACCAGGGGTGGAGACCCAGTACTTC,CASSAQPGVETQYF
TRBV30,TRBJ1-5,TRBD1,15,.,TGTGCCTGGCAAGGACAGGGCCTAGCTAATCAGCCCCAGCATTTT,CAWQGQGLANQPQHF
TRBV2,TRBJ2-2,TRBD1,15,.,TGTGCCAGCAGGGTGGACAGGGGATCGGCCGGGGAGCTGTTTTTT,CASRVDRGSAGELFF
TRBV11-2,TRBJ2-7,.,15,.,TGTGCCAGCAGCTTTCTGCGTGGGACTCCCTACGAGCAGTACTTC,CASSFLRGTPYEQYF
TRBV5-1,TRBJ1-5,.,15,.,TGCGCCAGCAGCTTGCATCTCGGTCCAAATCAGCCCCAGCATTTT,CASSLHLGPNQPQHF
TRBV6-5,TRBJ2-7,.,14,.,TGTGCCAGCAGTGCGGTTGGGGGCGGTCGTTGGCAGTACTTC,CASSAVGGGRWQYF
TRBV2,TRBJ2-3,TRBD2,16,.,TGTGCCAGCAGTGGGGGACTAGCGGGGGGCTCAGATACGCAGTATTTT,CASSGGLAGGSDTQYF
TRBV2,TRBJ2-1,TRBD1,15,.,TGTGCCAGCAGTGCACGAGGGACAGGGGGCGGTGAGCAGTTCTTC,CASSARGTGGGEQFF
TRBV5-1,TRBJ1-1,TRBD1,17,.,TGCGCCAGCAGCTTGGTGGGACAGGGGATCGAGGACACTGAAGCTTTCTTT,CASSLVGQGIEDTEAFF
TRBV7-6,TRBJ2-7,.,14,.,TGTGCCAGCAGCGCCGGGACTCCGCCCTACGAGCAGTACTTC,CASSAGTPPYEQYF
TRBV7-9,TRBJ2-7,.,13,.,TGTGCCAGCAGCGATGGACAGCCTCAAGAGCAGTACTTC,CASSDGQPQEQYF
TRBV19,TRBJ1-2,.,16,.,TGTGCCAGTAGTCTCCGAAGGGACATTCTCTCCTATGGCTACACCTTC,CASSLRRDILSYGYTF
TRBV5-4,TRBJ1-6,.,14,.,TGTGCCAGCTCATGGGAGGTCAGGGATTCACCCCTCCACTTT,CASSWEVRDSPLHF
TRBV11-3,TRBJ2-5,TRBD2,16,.,TGTGCCAGCAGCTCTGGGACTAGCGGGTACCAAGAGACCCAGTACTTC,CASSSGTSGYQETQYF
TRBV6-5,TRBJ2-3,.,14,.,TGTGCCAGCAGCCCCGGGTCTGGCGTTGATACGCAGTATTTT,CASSPGSGVDTQYF
TRBV12-5,TRBJ1-3,.,17,.,TGTGCTAGTGGTCCCACCCAATGTAGAGAGGATGGAAACACCATATATTTT,CASGPTQCREDGNTIYF
TRBV5-1,TRBJ1-2,.,15,.,TGCGCCAGCAGCTTGGATACAACTGGAGTCTATGGCTACACCTTC,CASSLDTTGVYGYTF